This T cell receptor beta chain was sequenced for a study of blood T cell repertoires in COVID-19. Background on the study: Acute-phase and convalescent COVID-19 samples originated in the United States, Italy and Spain. T cells, B-cell-depleted T cells, or PBMCs supplied cDNA or gDNA.

The CDR3 totals 16 residues. CDR1 and CDR2 (germline): KGHSH, LQKENI. The J segment lost 2 bases and the V segment lost 1 base, leaving 6 bases of the junction unmatched. Under the authors' procedure: Quantification of nucleated cells was approximated via reference gene primer amplification. The protocol was immunoSEQ multiplex PCR, while the TCRdb copy is restricted to in-frame clones and leaves out a portion. V and J calls plus clone size are reproduced from that table; the DNA served to infer D and trimming. The table includes tens of thousands of clones, 85% to 90% detected once. The chain joins TRBV18 to TRBJ1-2, with 8 bases that match TRBD1. Sequenced material: peripheral blood. The TCR originated in a man aged 25-40 years with active or convalescent COVID-19. The CDR3 sequence is CASSPRTGKANYGYTF. In DNA form, the CDR3 reads TGTGCCAGCTCACCACGGACAGGGAAGGCCAACTATGGCTACACCTTC.